This T cell receptor beta chain was captured by sequencing in a study of shared clonotypes between healthy human individuals. CDR1 and CDR2 from the germline V gene are LGHNA and YSLEER. CDR3 size: 15 residues. Trimming shortened V by 1 base and J by 10 bases, and 19 bases separated the two germline ends. The study ran the assay at deep level. Profiling relied on immunoSEQ multiplex PCR, and the TCRdb table lists in-frame clones only, not all of them. The table has roughly 1,500,000 clones, approximately 98% seen once. Study results and caveats: Between several donors, naive CD4 clonotypes were shared at a level of roughly 5.5%. At large depth, rarefaction still showed sorted-subset sequencing to be incomplete.

As concerns this clone: No antigen is known for it.

The chain joins TRBV4-3 to TRBJ1-1; D uncertain. The TCR was taken from a man aged 25 to 45 in good health. Material: naive CD4+ T cells sorted from blood. Subset given: CD45RA+ positively selected. For the CDR3, the DNA is TGCGCCAGCAGCCAAGTAAATTTAATAGGAGGACGAGCTTTCTTT. It specifies CASSQVNLIGGRAFF.